The TCR beta chain described here comes from a study of identical twins. This CDR3 region has 14 residues. V lost 3 bases and J lost 9; bases outside the gene matches: 5. Germline CDR1 is LNHDA and CDR2 is SQIVND (reference sequence). Whole-study findings and limits: Excess sharing between twins was weaker in beta out-of-frame sequences.

Concerning this clonotype: Its target is not known.

Via MiXCR, TCRdb re-called the 5' RACE reads, giving one row per CDR3 protein. The sample shows roughly 710,000 distinct CDR3 sequences, 5.5% to 6.5% of them seen only once. This sequence joins TRBV19 and TRBJ2-1; 10 bases are shared with TRBD2. The TCR was taken from a man aged 18 to 30 in good health. Sequenced material: naive T cells sorted from blood. CDR3 residues: CASSITSGIGEQFF. The CDR3 bases are TGTGCCAGTAGTATCACTAGCGGGATAGGTGAGCAGTTCTTC.